Sequencing of this T cell receptor (beta chain) was carried out in a study of human T cells and chemical hapten exposure. Turning to the study itself: The patients were mostly female; they had alopecia areata, totalis or universalis.

MiXCR was run by TCRdb on the RACE reads, yielding one entry per CDR3 protein. The sample carries roughly 200,000 distinct CDR3 sequences, about 25% recorded once. Time point described: patch test 3, about 24 weeks after DPC sensitization. Treatment denoted: therapeutic diphenylcyclopropenone sensitization with weekly scalp DPC. Blood was drawn before each patch test was applied. This clonotype was found a few times. Germline CDR1 reads SQVTM; CDR2 reads ANQGSEA. The CDR3 covers 15 residues. J gave up 5 bases and V 5 bases, and 11 bases lay outside the gene matches. Sequenced here: whole blood, sampled in connection with sensitization to the hapten diphenylcyclopropenone (DPC). The receptor was derived from a woman aged 40 to 49 with alopecia areata. Some clones in this sample may be carry-over from other donors' samples. J is TRBJ2-2 and V is TRBV29-1; 7 bases match TRBD2. CDR3 coding DNA: TGCAGCGTTTCGTCTGAGCGGGGACGGACCGGGGAGCTGTTTTTT. This sequence encodes CSVSSERGRTGELFF.